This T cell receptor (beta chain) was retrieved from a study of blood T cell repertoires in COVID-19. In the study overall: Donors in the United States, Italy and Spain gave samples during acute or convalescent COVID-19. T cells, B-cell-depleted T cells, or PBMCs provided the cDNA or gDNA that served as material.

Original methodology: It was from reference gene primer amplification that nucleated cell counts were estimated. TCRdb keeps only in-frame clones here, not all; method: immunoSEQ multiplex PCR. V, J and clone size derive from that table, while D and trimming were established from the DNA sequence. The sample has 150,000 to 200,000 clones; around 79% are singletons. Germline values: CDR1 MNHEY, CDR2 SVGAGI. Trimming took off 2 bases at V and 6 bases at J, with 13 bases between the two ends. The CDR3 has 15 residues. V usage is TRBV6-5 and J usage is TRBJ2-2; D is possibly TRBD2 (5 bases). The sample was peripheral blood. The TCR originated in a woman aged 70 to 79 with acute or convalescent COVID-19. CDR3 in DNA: TGTGCCAGCAGTTACGTAAGGCTAGCCGCCGGGGAGCTGTTTTTT. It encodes CASSYVRLAAGELFF.